These 5 T cell receptor beta chains were all obtained from the same sample, sequenced in a study of blood T cell repertoires in COVID-19. Measured with immunoSEQ multiplex PCR; TCRdb has only the in-frame clones, and not every one. The sample yields over 100,000 clones, over 65% seen once. Sequenced sample: peripheral blood. These receptors were collected from a human donor in a cohort sampled during active COVID-19.

This chain links TRBV11-2 with TRBJ1-2; D call uncertain. Germline V gene data show CDR1 as SGHAT and CDR2 as FQNNGV. V dropped 3 bases and J dropped 2 bases, with 7 bases sitting between them. The CDR3 is made up of 13 amino acids. The CDR3 DNA is TGTGCCAGCAGCTTTCAGAAGAACTATGGCTACACCTTC. It encodes CASSFQKNYGYTF.

The rearrangement joins TRBV28 to TRBJ2-2; 10 bases are a match to TRBD2. V lost 6 bases to trimming and J lost 6 bases; unmatched junction nucleotides: 7. Germline-derived CDR1 and CDR2 are MDHEN and SYDVKM. The CDR3 spans 15 residues. The CDR3 DNA sequence: TGTGCCAGCAGGGTAGCGGGGGGTAAAGCCGGGGAGCTGTTTTTT. Amino acid sequence: CASRVAGGKAGELFF.

In this sample, this clone turned up a few times. V and J are TRBV3-1 (or the pseudogene TRBV3-2) and TRBJ1-1, with no clear D. The V and J ends lost 2 bases and 3 bases respectively, with 19 bases between them. The CDR3 has 17 residues. The germline CDR1 and CDR2 sequences are LGHDT and YNNKEL (reference sequence). CDR3 nucleotides: TGTGCCAGCAGCCAAATCTTCTCGTGGGTGAGGTACACTGAAGCTTTCTTT. Translation: CASSQIFSWVRYTEAFF.

J is TRBJ1-5 and V is TRBV16; TRBD1 aligns across 8 bases. Unmatched junction bases numbered 5, after V lost 3 bases and J lost 7 bases. The CDR3 covers 14 residues. Germline assignment: CDR1 KGHSY and CDR2 FQNENV. The CDR3 is CASSQDRVGQPQHF. The CDR3 coding sequence is TGTGCCAGCAGCCAGGACAGGGTTGGCCAGCCCCAGCATTTT.

This clone was observed once. This chain joins TRBV9 and TRBJ2-3; D perhaps matches TRBD2 (6 bases). Trimming left V 0 bases short and J 2 bases short, with 10 bases between. From germline, CDR1 is SGDLS and CDR2 YYNGEE. This CDR3 spans 15 amino acids. CDR3 residues: CASSVVGGNTDTQYF. In nucleotides, the CDR3 is TGTGCCAGCAGCGTAGTTGGGGGGAACACAGATACGCAGTATTTT.